A selection of T cell receptor beta chains follows, all from one sample in a study of T-cell reconstitution after alpha-beta-depleted transplantation in children. TCRdb re-derived calls from the PCR reads in MiXCR, one entry per CDR3 protein. The sample records hundreds of thousands of distinct CDR3 sequences, 10% to 15% being singletons. The sequencing here drew on PBMCs, mostly from graft donor cells, taken 360 days after TCRalphabeta/CD19-depleted stem cell transplant. Source of these receptors: a male patient between 10 and 17 years old who had a stem cell transplant for acute myeloid leukemia, so the T cells may come from the graft donor. CDR3s include the opening cysteine and the closing phenylalanine or tryptophan. Fields, in order: V gene, D gene, J gene, clone size, CDR3 protein, CDR3 DNA. The D gene is left open where the match is weak. Clone size is shown for a subset of rows, as once, few, many or a class of expanded clone.

TRBV12-3/TRBV12-4	NA	TRBJ2-5	many	CASSFDFMGETQYF	TGTGCCAGCAGTTTTGATTTCATGGGAGAGACCCAGTACTTC
TRBV18	NA	TRBJ2-7	NA	CASSRLLLEEQYF	TGTGCCAGCTCACGCCTTCTACTGGAAGAGCAGTACTTC
TRBV4-3	NA	TRBJ1-1	NA	CASSQVFRNTEAFF	TGCGCCAGCAGCCAAGTTTTCAGGAACACTGAAGCTTTCTTT
TRBV5-1	NA	TRBJ2-7	many	CASSPRDGPYEQYF	TGCGCCAGCAGCCCCCGGGACGGTCCCTACGAGCAGTACTTC
TRBV20-1	NA	TRBJ2-4	few	CCVVNAATAPFAIQYF	TGCTGTGTTGTGAATGCTGCAACGGCCCCCTTTGCCATTCAGTACTTC
TRBV2	TRBD2	TRBJ2-7	few	CASSDILPRAGGVAYEQYF	TGTGCCAGCAGCGACATCCTCCCGAGAGCGGGAGGAGTAGCCTACGAGCAGTACTTC
TRBV6-2/TRBV6-3	NA	TRBJ2-5	many	CASSYVGETQYF	TGTGCCAGCAGTTACGTTGGAGAGACCCAGTACTTC
TRBV27	NA	TRBJ1-1	few	CASSFLAVNTEAFF	TGTGCCAGCAGTTTCTTGGCCGTGAACACTGAAGCTTTCTTT
TRBV5-1	TRBD2	TRBJ2-3	few	CASSIYGTSGSSTDTQYF	TGCGCCAGCAGCATATACGGGACTAGCGGATCTAGCACAGATACGCAGTATTTT
TRBV29-1	NA	TRBJ2-3	many	CSVVTDTQYF	TGCAGCGTTGTCACAGATACGCAGTATTTT
TRBV12-3/TRBV12-4	NA	TRBJ1-6	many	CASSFSIGNSPLHF	TGTGCCAGCAGTTTCAGTATAGGGAATTCACCCCTCCACTTT
TRBV27	NA	TRBJ2-7	NA	CARRSMRGSYEQYF	TGTGCCAGAAGATCAATGAGGGGATCCTACGAGCAGTACTTC
TRBV7-6	NA	TRBJ2-7	NA	CASSLAGGKGQTYEQYF	TGTGCCAGCAGCTTAGCGGGGGGGAAGGGACAAACCTACGAGCAGTACTTC
TRBV15	TRBD1	TRBJ2-2	NA	CATSSQGDGTGELFF	TGTGCCACCAGCAGTCAGGGGGATGGCACCGGGGAGCTGTTTTTT
TRBV6-2/TRBV6-3	NA	TRBJ2-7	few	CASSYSNGNEQYF	TGTGCCAGCAGTTACTCCAACGGGAATGAGCAGTACTTC
TRBV15	TRBD2	TRBJ2-1	NA	CATSHLAGGYNEQFF	TGTGCCACCAGCCACCTAGCGGGGGGCTACAATGAGCAGTTCTTC
TRBV3-1	TRBD1	TRBJ1-1	NA	CASSQDRVAGWRGLLDTEAFF	TGTGCCAGCAGCCAAGATCGGGTCGCGGGATGGAGGGGGCTCTTGGACACTGAAGCTTTCTTT
TRBV3-1	TRBD1	TRBJ2-1	few	CASSHRGGRDEQFF	TGTGCCAGCAGCCATCGAGGGGGCAGGGATGAGCAGTTCTTC
TRBV5-1	TRBD2	TRBJ2-1	many	CASTGTSGSSYNEQFF	TGCGCCAGCACTGGGACTAGCGGGAGCTCCTACAATGAGCAGTTCTTC
TRBV20-1	NA	TRBJ2-3	NA	CSIPGFRFPDTQYF	TGCAGTATCCCGGGTTTCCGGTTCCCAGATACGCAGTATTTT
TRBV11-2	TRBD1	TRBJ2-1	NA	CASSPDRLFTYNEQFF	TGTGCCAGCAGCCCGGACAGGCTATTCACCTACAATGAGCAGTTCTTC
TRBV12-3/TRBV12-4	NA	TRBJ2-4	NA	CASSFRSTGSLAKNIQYF	TGTGCCAGCAGTTTCCGGTCAACTGGGAGTTTAGCCAAAAACATTCAGTACTTC
TRBV7-2	TRBD2	TRBJ2-3	few	CASSRGQLAGPTDTQYF	TGTGCCAGCAGCCGAGGGCAACTAGCGGGACCCACAGATACGCAGTATTTT
TRBV6-2/TRBV6-3	TRBD2	TRBJ2-1	many	CASKAGNYNEQFF	TGTGCCAGCAAAGCGGGGAACTACAATGAGCAGTTCTTC
TRBV4-3	NA	TRBJ2-7	many	CASSQQGGYEQYF	TGCGCCAGCAGCCAACAGGGGGGCTACGAGCAGTACTTC
TRBV4-3	NA	TRBJ2-4	NA	CASSQDRQALDKNIQYF	TGCGCCAGCAGCCAAGATCGACAGGCCCTGGACAAAAACATTCAGTACTTC